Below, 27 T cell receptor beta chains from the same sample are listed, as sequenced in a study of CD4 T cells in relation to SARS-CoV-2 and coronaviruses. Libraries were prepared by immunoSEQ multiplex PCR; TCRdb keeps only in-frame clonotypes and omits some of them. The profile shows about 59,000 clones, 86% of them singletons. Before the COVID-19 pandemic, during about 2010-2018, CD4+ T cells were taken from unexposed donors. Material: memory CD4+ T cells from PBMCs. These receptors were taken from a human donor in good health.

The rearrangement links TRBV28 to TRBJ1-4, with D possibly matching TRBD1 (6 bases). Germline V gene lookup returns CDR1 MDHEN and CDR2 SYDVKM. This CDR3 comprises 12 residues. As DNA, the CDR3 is TGTGCGGCGACAGGCACTAATGAAAAACTGTTTTTT. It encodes CAATGTNEKLFF.

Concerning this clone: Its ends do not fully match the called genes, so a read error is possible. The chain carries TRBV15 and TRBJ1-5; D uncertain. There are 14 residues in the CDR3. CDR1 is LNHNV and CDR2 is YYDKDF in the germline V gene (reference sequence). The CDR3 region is CATSRGNNNQPQHF. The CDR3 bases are TGTGCCACCAGTAGAGGGAATAACAACCAGCCCCAGCATTTT.

In DNA, the CDR3 is TGTGCCAGCAGTGAAAACGGATGGACTAACTATGGCTACACCTTC. This sequence encodes CASSENGWTNYGYTF. V usage is TRBV2 and J usage is TRBJ1-2; D is ambiguous. Deletions cut 2 bases from V and 0 bases from J, with 10 bases between. Germline-derived CDR1 and CDR2 are SNHLY and FYNNEI. The CDR3 consists of 15 residues.

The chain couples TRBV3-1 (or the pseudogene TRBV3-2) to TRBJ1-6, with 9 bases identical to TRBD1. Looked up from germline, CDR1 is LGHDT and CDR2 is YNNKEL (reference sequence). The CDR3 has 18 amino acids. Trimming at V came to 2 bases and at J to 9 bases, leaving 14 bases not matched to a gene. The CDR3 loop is CASSQHRDRASISSPLHF. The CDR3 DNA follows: TGTGCCAGCAGCCAACATCGGGACAGGGCATCTATAAGTTCACCCCTCCACTTT.

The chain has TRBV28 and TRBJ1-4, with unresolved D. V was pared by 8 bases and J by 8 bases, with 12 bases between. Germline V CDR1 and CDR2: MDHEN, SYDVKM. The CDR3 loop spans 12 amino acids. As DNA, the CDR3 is TGTGCCAGCGGCCCAGGTGACGAAAAACTGTTTTTT. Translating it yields CASGPGDEKLFF.

CDR3 sequence (DNA): TGTGCCAGCAGTTTATGGGGAGGGCGCACAGATACGCAGTATTTT. It specifies CASSLWGGRTDTQYF. The rearrangement joins TRBV27 to TRBJ2-3; 7 bases agree with TRBD2. Germline V gives CDR1 MNHEY, CDR2 SMNVEV (reference sequence). The CDR3 has 15 residues. Losses at the gene ends were 1 base for V and 1 base for J; bases not matched to a gene: 2.

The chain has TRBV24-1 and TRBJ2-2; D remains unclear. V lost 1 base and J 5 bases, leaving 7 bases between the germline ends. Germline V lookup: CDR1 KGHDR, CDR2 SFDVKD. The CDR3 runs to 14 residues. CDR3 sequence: CATSDFRATGELFF. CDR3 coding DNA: TGTGCCACCAGTGATTTTAGGGCTACCGGGGAGCTGTTTTTT.

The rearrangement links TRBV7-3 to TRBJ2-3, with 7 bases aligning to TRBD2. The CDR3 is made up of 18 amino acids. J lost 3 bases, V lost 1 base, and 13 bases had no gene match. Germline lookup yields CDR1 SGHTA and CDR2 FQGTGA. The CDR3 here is CASSLKGYTGGRTDTQYF. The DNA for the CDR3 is TGTGCCAGCAGCTTAAAGGGGTACACGGGAGGTCGTACAGATACGCAGTATTTT.

CDR3 amino acids: CASSHRGTSLSSYEQYF. The CDR3, as DNA: TGTGCCAGCAGCCACCGCGGGACTAGTTTAAGCTCCTACGAGCAGTACTTC. The chain is built from TRBV5-6 and TRBJ2-7; TRBD2 aligns across 8 bases. The CDR3 has 17 amino acids. Trimming removed 4 bases from V and 0 bases from J; junction bases left unmatched: 12. Germline CDR1 SGHDT, CDR2 YYEEEE.

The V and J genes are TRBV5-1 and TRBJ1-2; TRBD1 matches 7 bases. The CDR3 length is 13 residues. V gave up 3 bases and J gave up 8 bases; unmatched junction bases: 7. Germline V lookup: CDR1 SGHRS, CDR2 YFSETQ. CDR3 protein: CASSYDRAGGYTF. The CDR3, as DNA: TGCGCCAGCAGCTACGACAGGGCTGGCGGCTACACCTTC.

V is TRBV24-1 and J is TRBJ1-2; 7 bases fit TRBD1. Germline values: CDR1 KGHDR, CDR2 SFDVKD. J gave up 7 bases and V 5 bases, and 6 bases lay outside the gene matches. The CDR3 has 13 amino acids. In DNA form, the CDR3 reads TGTGCCACCAGTGTTGACAGGGATATTGGCTACACCTTC. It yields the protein CATSVDRDIGYTF.

The CDR3 DNA reads TGTGCCAGCAGATCCTGGGGAAGTAGCGGGAGCTCCTACGAGCAGTACTTC. Residues: CASRSWGSSGSSYEQYF. V usage is TRBV2 and J usage is TRBJ2-7; 9 nucleotides agree with TRBD2. There are 17 residues in the CDR3. The germline CDR1 and CDR2 sequences are SNHLY and FYNNEI. V lost 6 bases and J lost 0; bases outside the gene matches: 12. The full variable domain, with the rest looked up from reference TRBV2 and TRBJ2-7, is EPEVTQTPSHQVTQMGQEVILRCVPISNHLYFYWYRQILGQKVEFLVSFYNNEISEKSEIFDDQFSVERPDGSNFTLKIRSTKLEDSAMYFCASRSWGSSGSSYEQYFGPGTRLTVT.

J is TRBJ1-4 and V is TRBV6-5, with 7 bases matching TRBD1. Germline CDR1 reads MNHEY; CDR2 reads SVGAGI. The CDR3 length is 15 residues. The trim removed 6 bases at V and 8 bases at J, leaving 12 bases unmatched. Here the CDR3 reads CASSPELTGREKLFF. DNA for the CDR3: TGTGCCAGCAGCCCGGAGCTGACAGGGAGAGAAAAACTGTTTTTT.

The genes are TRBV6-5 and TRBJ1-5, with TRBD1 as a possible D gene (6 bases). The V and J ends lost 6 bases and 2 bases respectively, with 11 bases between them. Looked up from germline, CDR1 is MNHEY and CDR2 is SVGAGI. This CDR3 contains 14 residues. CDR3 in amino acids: CASSLHRGNQPQHF. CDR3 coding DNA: TGTGCCAGCAGCCTCCACAGGGGCAATCAGCCCCAGCATTTT.

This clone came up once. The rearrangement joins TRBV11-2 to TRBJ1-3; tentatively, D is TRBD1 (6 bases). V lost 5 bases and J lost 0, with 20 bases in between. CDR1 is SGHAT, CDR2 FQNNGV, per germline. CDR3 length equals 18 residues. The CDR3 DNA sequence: TGTGCCAGCAGCCTCGGGACAAGGACTTTACGCTCTGGAAACACCATATATTTT. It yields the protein CASSLGTRTLRSGNTIYF.

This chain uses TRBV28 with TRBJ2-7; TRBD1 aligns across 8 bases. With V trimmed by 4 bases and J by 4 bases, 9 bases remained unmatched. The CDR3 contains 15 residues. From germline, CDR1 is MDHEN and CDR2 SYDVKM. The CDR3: CASSSSGTGRYEQYF. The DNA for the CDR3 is TGTGCCAGCAGTTCGTCGGGGACAGGCCGATACGAGCAGTACTTC. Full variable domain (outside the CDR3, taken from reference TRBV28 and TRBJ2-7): DVKVTQSSRYLVKRTGEKVFLECVQDMDHENMFWYRQDPGLGLRLIYFSYDVKMKEKGDIPEGYSVSREKKERFSLILESASTNQTSMYLCASSSSGTGRYEQYFGPGTRLTVT.

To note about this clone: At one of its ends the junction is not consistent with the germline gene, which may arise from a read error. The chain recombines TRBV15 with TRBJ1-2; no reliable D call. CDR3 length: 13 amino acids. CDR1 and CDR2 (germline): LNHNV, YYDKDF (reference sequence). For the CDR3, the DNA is TGTGCCACCAGCAGAGAAAGGAGGGCAGGATCCGACTTC. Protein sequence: CATSRERRAGSDF.

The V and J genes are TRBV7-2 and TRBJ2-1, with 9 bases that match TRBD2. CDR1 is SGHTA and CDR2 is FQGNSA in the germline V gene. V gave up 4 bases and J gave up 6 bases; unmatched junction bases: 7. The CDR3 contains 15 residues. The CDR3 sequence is CASSSELAGINEQFF. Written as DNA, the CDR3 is TGTGCCAGCAGCTCGGAGCTAGCGGGAATCAATGAGCAGTTCTTC.

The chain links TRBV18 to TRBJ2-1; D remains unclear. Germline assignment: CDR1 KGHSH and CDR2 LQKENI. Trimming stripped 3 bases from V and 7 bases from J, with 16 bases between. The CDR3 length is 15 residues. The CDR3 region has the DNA TGTGCCAGCTCACCTATAGCTAGTCCTACAAATGAGCAGTTCTTC. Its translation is CASSPIASPTNEQFF. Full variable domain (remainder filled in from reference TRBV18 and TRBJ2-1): NAGVMQNPRHLVRRRGQEARLRCSPMKGHSHVYWYRQLPEEGLKFMVYLQKENIIDESGMPKERFSAEFPKEGPSILRIQQVVRGDSAAYFCASSPIASPTNEQFFGPGTRLTVL.

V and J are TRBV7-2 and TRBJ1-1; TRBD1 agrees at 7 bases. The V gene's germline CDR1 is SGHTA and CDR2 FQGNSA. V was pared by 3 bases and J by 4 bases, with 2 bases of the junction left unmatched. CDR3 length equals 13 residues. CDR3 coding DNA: TGTGCCAGCAGCTTCCCAGGGGGCACTGAAGCTTTCTTT. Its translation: CASSFPGGTEAFF.

CDR3 amino acids: CASSPTALILFYEQYF. The CDR3 coding sequence is TGTGCCAGCAGCCCTACTGCCTTAATTCTCTTCTACGAGCAGTACTTC. The chain combines TRBV28 with TRBJ2-7; D uncertain. From germline, CDR1 is MDHEN and CDR2 SYDVKM. This CDR3 region has 16 residues. Trimming took off 6 bases at V and 3 bases at J, with 21 bases between the two ends.

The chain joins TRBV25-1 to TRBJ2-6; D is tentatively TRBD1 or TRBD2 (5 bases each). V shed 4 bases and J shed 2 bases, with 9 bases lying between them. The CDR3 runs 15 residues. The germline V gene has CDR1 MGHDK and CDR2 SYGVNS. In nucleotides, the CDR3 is TGTGCCAGCAGTGCTCAGGGACCTGGGGCCAACGTCCTGACTTTC. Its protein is CASSAQGPGANVLTF.

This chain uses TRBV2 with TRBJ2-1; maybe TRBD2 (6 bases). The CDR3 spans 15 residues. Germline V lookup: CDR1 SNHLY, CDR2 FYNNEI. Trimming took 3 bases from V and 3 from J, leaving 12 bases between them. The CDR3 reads CASSDGSTSYNEQFF. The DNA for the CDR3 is TGTGCCAGCAGTGACGGGAGTACTAGCTACAATGAGCAGTTCTTC. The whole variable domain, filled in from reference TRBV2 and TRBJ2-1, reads EPEVTQTPSHQVTQMGQEVILRCVPISNHLYFYWYRQILGQKVEFLVSFYNNEISEKSEIFDDQFSVERPDGSNFTLKIRSTKLEDSAMYFCASSDGSTSYNEQFFGPGTRLTVL.

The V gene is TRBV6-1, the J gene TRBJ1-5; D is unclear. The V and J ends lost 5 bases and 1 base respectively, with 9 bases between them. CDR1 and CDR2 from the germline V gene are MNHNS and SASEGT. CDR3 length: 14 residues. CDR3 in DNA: TGTGCCAGCAGTTGGGCCCAAAGCAATCAGCCCCAGCATTTT. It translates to CASSWAQSNQPQHF.

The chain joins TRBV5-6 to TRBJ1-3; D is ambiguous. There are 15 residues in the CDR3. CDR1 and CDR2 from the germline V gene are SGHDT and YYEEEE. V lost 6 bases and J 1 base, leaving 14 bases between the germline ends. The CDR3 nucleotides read TGTGCCAGCACCCCTCGGCGCCTTTCTGGAAACACCATATATTTT. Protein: CASTPRRLSGNTIYF.

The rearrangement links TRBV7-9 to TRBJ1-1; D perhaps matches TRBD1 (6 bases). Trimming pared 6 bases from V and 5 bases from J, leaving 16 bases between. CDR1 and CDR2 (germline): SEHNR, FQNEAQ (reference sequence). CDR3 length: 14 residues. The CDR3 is CASRPPWGRTEAFF. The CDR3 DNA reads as TGTGCCAGCAGGCCCCCGTGGGGGCGGACTGAAGCTTTCTTT. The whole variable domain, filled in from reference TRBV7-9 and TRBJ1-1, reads DTGVSQNPRHKITKRGQNVTFRCDPISEHNRLYWYRQTLGQGPEFLTYFQNEAQLEKSRLLSDRFSAERPKGSFSTLEIQRTEQGDSAMYLCASRPPWGRTEAFFGQGTRLTVV.

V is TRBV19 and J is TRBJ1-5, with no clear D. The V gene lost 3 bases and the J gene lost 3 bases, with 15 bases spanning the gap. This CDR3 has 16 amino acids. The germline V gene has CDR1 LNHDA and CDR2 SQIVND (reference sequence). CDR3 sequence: CASSISFQATNQPQHF. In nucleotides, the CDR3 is TGTGCCAGTAGTATTTCCTTCCAGGCGACCAATCAGCCCCAGCATTTT.